The 7 T cell receptor beta chains given below trace back to one sample, sequenced in a study of CD8+ T cells in alopecia areata. Extraction and reverse transcription of RNA yielded cDNA as the sequencing template. Assay used: immunoSEQ multiplex PCR; TCRdb lists only in-frame clones, some missing. Of around 69,000 clones listed, approximately 60% are singletons. The sequences come from CD8+ T cells sorted from blood, collected at week 0. These receptors originate from a human donor with alopecia areata.

The chain is built from TRBV5-4 and TRBJ2-3; unclear D gene. V lost 4 bases and J 0 bases, leaving 3 bases between the germline ends. This CDR3 is built from 12 residues. Looked up from germline, CDR1 is SGHNT and CDR2 is YYREEE (reference sequence). The CDR3 DNA reads TGTGCCAGCAGCCCGAGCACAGATACGCAGTATTTT. Translated, it gives CASSPSTDTQYF. Using reference TRBV5-4 and TRBJ2-3 for the parts outside the CDR3, the full variable domain is ETGVTQSPTHLIKTRGQQVTLRCSSQSGHNTVSWYQQALGQGPQFIFQYYREEENGRGNFPPRFSGLQFPNYSSELNVNALELDDSALYLCASSPSTDTQYFGPGTRLTVL.

This clone has a handful of counts. The chain couples TRBV4-3 to TRBJ2-1; 8 nucleotides line up with TRBD1. From germline, CDR1 is LGHNA and CDR2 YSLEER. This CDR3 has 17 residues. After removal of 0 bases from V and 2 bases from J, the junction contained 6 bases not matched to a gene. CDR3: CASSQDWGTGTYNEQFF. Written as DNA, the CDR3 is TGCGCCAGCAGCCAAGATTGGGGGACAGGAACCTACAATGAGCAGTTCTTC.

This clone was recorded a few times. The gene calls are TRBV25-1 and TRBJ2-3; D gene unclear. Germline loops: CDR1 MGHDK, CDR2 SYGVNS. The CDR3 runs to 17 residues. Deletions cut 2 bases from V and 0 bases from J, with 15 bases between. The CDR3: CASSEPTDQSSTDTQYF. The CDR3 region has the DNA TGTGCCAGCAGTGAACCGACTGACCAGTCTAGCACAGATACGCAGTATTTT.

The rearrangement joins TRBV30 to TRBJ2-7, with D perhaps matching TRBD1 or TRBD2 (6 bases each). CDR1 and CDR2 from the germline V gene are GTSNPN and SVGIG (reference sequence). Deletions cut 4 bases from V and 4 bases from J, with 11 bases between. This CDR3 contains 12 residues. The CDR3 DNA is TGTGCCTGGAATGGGGGGCGATACGAGCAGTACTTC. Protein product: CAWNGGRYEQYF.

The J gene is TRBJ1-1, the V gene TRBV27, with D maybe TRBD1 (5 bases). Trimming stripped 5 bases from V and 4 bases from J, with 17 bases between. From germline, CDR1 is MNHEY and CDR2 SMNVEV (reference sequence). This CDR3 is built from 15 residues. The chain's CDR3 is CASSLGDSWGTEAFF. DNA of the CDR3: TGTGCCAGCAGTCTAGGAGACAGTTGGGGCACTGAAGCTTTCTTT.

V and J are TRBV6-5 and TRBJ2-7, with D perhaps given as TRBD1 or TRBD2 (5 bases each). The ends were cut back, 2 bases at V and 0 bases at J, with 11 bases in the middle. The CDR3 has 15 amino acids. Germline assignment: CDR1 MNHEY and CDR2 SVGAGI. DNA of the CDR3: TGTGCCAGCAGTTACGCCGAGGGGAGCTCCTACGAGCAGTACTTC. Translated: CASSYAEGSSYEQYF.

In its sample, this clone was seen a few times. The chain has TRBV29-1 and TRBJ2-7; 7 nucleotides agree with TRBD1. Germline V gene data show CDR1 as SQVTM and CDR2 as ANQGSEA. With V trimmed by 6 bases and J by 7 bases, 9 bases remained unmatched. CDR3 length equals 12 residues. CDR3 nucleotide sequence: TGCAGCGTGGACAGGCCTAATGGAGAGCAGTACTTC. It encodes CSVDRPNGEQYF.